One sample yielded the 10 T cell receptor beta chains listed below, sequenced in a study of molecular identifiers for immune sequencing clone quantification. MiXCR, run by TCRdb on the PCR reads, gives a single entry per CDR3 protein. The table has 400,000 to 600,000 distinct CDR3 sequences, roughly 25% seen once. Sample: naive CD8+ T cells from blood, with Jurkat cell RNA spiked in. Subset given: FACS-sorted CD8+CD4-CCR7+CD45RA+ naive T cells. These receptors all come from a human donor in good health. Some libraries in this study had Jurkat cell RNA spiked in.

The table lists this clonotype with a few counts. This chain connects TRBV15 to TRBJ2-5, with D possibly being TRBD1 (6 bases). There are 12 residues in the CDR3. Trimming took off 6 bases at V and 7 bases at J, with 12 bases between the two ends. Germline loops: CDR1 LNHNV, CDR2 YYDKDF (reference sequence). The CDR3 spells CATRPTQGTQYF. The CDR3 DNA sequence: TGTGCCACCAGACCGACACAGGGGACCCAGTACTTC.

V is TRBV6-2 or TRBV6-3 and J is TRBJ1-1; D might be TRBD1 (6 bases). V dropped 8 bases and J dropped 10 bases, with 23 bases sitting between them. Per germline, CDR1 MNHEY and CDR2 SVGEGT. The CDR3 sequence is 14 residues long. The CDR3 DNA reads as TGTGCCAGCGGCGTCGCAGGGCCGGGGGCTGGAGCTTTCTTT. It translates to CASGVAGPGAGAFF.

In this sample, this clonotype turned up a few times. The chain has TRBV28 and TRBJ2-7; 15 nucleotides line up with TRBD2. The CDR3 spans 19 residues. V lost 8 bases to trimming and J lost 0 bases; unmatched junction nucleotides: 14. CDR1 MDHEN and CDR2 SYDVKM come from the germline V gene. CDR3 nucleotide sequence: TGTGCCAGCCTAGGGTTGGGGGGACTAGCGGGAGGCAACTCCTACGAGCAGTACTTC. This codes for CASLGLGGLAGGNSYEQYF.

Only a few counts were recorded for this clonotype. The chain has TRBV9 and TRBJ2-2; D gene uncertain. The germline V and J ends were trimmed by 4 bases and 3 bases, with 22 bases remaining between them. The CDR3 is made up of 18 amino acids. CDR1 is SGDLS, CDR2 YYNGEE, per germline. The chain's CDR3 is CASSTTLMGPSDTGELFF. The CDR3 region has the DNA TGTGCCAGCAGCACTACCCTAATGGGTCCCTCGGACACCGGGGAGCTGTTTTTT.

Regarding this clonotype: A read error may be the cause here, since a much bigger clone is one base away. The V gene is TRBV29-1, the J gene TRBJ1-1, with D possibly TRBD1 on 6 matching bases. Germline V gives CDR1 SQVTM, CDR2 ANQGSEA. There are 11 residues in the CDR3. Trimming shortened V by 5 bases and J by 10 bases, and 14 bases separated the two germline ends. The CDR3 spells CSVITGSRAFF. The CDR3 bases are TGCAGCGTTATAACAGGGTCGAGAGCTTTCTTT.

This clonotype occurred many times. The chain employs TRBV10-2 and TRBJ1-1; the match to TRBD1 covers 9 bases. Per the germline V gene, CDR1 is WSHSY and CDR2 is SAAADI. The ends lost 6 bases at V and 1 base at J; junction bases unmatched: 21. The CDR3 totals 20 residues. CDR3 sequence: CASRKTGGLDPTFRNTEAFF. In nucleotides, the CDR3 is TGCGCCAGCAGAAAAACAGGGGGCCTTGACCCAACGTTCAGGAACACTGAAGCTTTCTTT.

V gene TRBV7-9 combines with J gene TRBJ2-7; possibly TRBD2 for D (6 bases). Per the germline V gene, CDR1 is SEHNR and CDR2 is FQNEAQ (reference sequence). This CDR3 has 15 residues. Trimming removed 5 bases from V and 0 bases from J, with 14 bases in between. CDR3 residues: CASSPAGRASYEQYF. The DNA for the CDR3 is TGTGCCAGCAGCCCCGCGGGACGAGCCTCCTACGAGCAGTACTTC. The variable domain in full, completed from reference TRBV7-9 and TRBJ2-7, reads DTGVSQNPRHKITKRGQNVTFRCDPISEHNRLYWYRQTLGQGPEFLTYFQNEAQLEKSRLLSDRFSAERPKGSFSTLEIQRTEQGDSAMYLCASSPAGRASYEQYFGPGTRLTVT.

The sample holds a few counts of this clonotype. The V and J genes are TRBV20-1 and TRBJ2-1; the D is unclear. The CDR3 is made up of 12 amino acids. Trimming took 3 bases from V and 9 from J, leaving 12 bases between them. CDR1 and CDR2 (germline): DFQATT, SNEGSKA (reference sequence). The CDR3 loop is CSARLSPSEQFF. The DNA of the CDR3 is TGCAGTGCTAGGTTATCGCCCAGTGAGCAGTTCTTC.

This clonotype was seen a handful of times. The rearrangement uses TRBV28 and TRBJ2-1, with 9 bases aligning to TRBD2. The germline CDR1 and CDR2 sequences are MDHEN and SYDVKM. V was clipped by 3 bases and J by 4 bases; unmatched bases: 10. The CDR3 runs to 17 residues. CDR3 nucleotides: TGTGCCAGCAGTTTGCGGGGGGGGCTAGCGGGGTACAATGAGCAGTTCTTC. The encoded protein is CASSLRGGLAGYNEQFF. Supplemented by reference TRBV28 and TRBJ2-1, the full variable domain reads DVKVTQSSRYLVKRTGEKVFLECVQDMDHENMFWYRQDPGLGLRLIYFSYDVKMKEKGDIPEGYSVSREKKERFSLILESASTNQTSMYLCASSLRGGLAGYNEQFFGPGTRLTVL.

About this clonotype itself: The junction shows a germline mismatch at one end, possibly a read error. The chain combines TRBV7-2 with TRBJ2-3, with 9 positions matching TRBD2. Per the germline V gene, CDR1 is SGHTA and CDR2 is FQGNSA. CDR3 size: 16 residues. Here the CDR3 DNA reads TGTGCCTGCAGCTTAGTAGCGGGAGTAGAGACAGATACGCAGTATTTT. Protein product: CACSLVAGVETDTQYF.